Detailed here is one T cell receptor (beta chain). Its antigen remains unidentified. The data derive from a study of blood T cells in healthy people across ages. Study observations and caveats: Naive T cell percentage and TCR beta diversity correlated strongly.

A second PCR of about 7 to 12 cycles used a sample-barcoded 5' primer and a J-beta primer mix. Tagging of each cDNA molecule was performed by a template-switch adaptor with 12 random nucleotides. Each CDR3 protein gets one entry after TCRdb re-called the 5' RACE reads with MiXCR. The data contain over 1,500,000 distinct CDR3 sequences, roughly two fifths of them singletons. The germline gives CDR1 DFQATT, CDR2 SNEGSKA (reference sequence). V lost 6 bases, J lost 8 bases, and 11 bases lay in between. The CDR3 loop spans 11 amino acids. V gene TRBV20-1 combines with J gene TRBJ2-1; no clear D. This receptor was taken from a human donor in good health. Sequencing input: blood. The CDR3 is CSARRFDEQFF. CDR3 nucleotides: TGCAGTGCAAGAAGGTTCGATGAGCAGTTCTTC.